A selection of T cell receptor beta chains follows, all from one sample in a study of PD-L1 blockade in urothelial cancer. Here immunoSEQ multiplex PCR was the method, and the copy in TCRdb shows in-frame clones only, minus some. The sample yields under 35,000 clones, about 89% seen once. The starting material was PBMCs, obtained around atezolizumab (anti-PD-L1) treatment. The receptor source for this set is a man aged 50 to 59 with urothelial cancer. Both conserved end residues are part of each CDR3. The order of the fields is clone size, V gene, J gene, D gene, CDR3 DNA, CDR3 protein. A D gene is named only where the DNA matches it firmly. Size values are once, few and many counts, or a class for expanded clones, and some rows have none.

abundance: .
v_gene: TRBV5-1
j_gene: TRBJ2-5
d_gene: TRBD2
CDR3nt: TGCGCCAGCAGCTTGGCTAGCGGGGCCTACCAAGAGACCCAGTACTTC
CDR3aa: CASSLASGAYQETQYF

abundance: .
v_gene: TRBV18
j_gene: TRBJ2-7
d_gene: .
CDR3nt: TGTGCCAGCTCACCTCCGAGAGCGTACGAGCAGTACTTC
CDR3aa: CASSPPRAYEQYF

abundance: few
v_gene: TRBV7-6
j_gene: TRBJ2-3
d_gene: TRBD2
CDR3nt: TGTGCCAGCAGCAATCCTCTAGCGGGCCCCACAGATACGCAGTATTTT
CDR3aa: CASSNPLAGPTDTQYF

abundance: .
v_gene: TRBV7-9
j_gene: TRBJ2-1
d_gene: .
CDR3nt: TGTGCCAGCAGCTCGACTAGTGGCCCCCACAATGAGCAGTTCTTC
CDR3aa: CASSSTSGPHNEQFF

abundance: .
v_gene: TRBV27
j_gene: TRBJ2-6
d_gene: .
CDR3nt: TGTGCCAGCGCCCAGGGTTCTGGGGCCAACGTCCTGACTTTC
CDR3aa: CASAQGSGANVLTF

abundance: once
v_gene: TRBV7-2
j_gene: TRBJ2-7
d_gene: .
CDR3nt: TGTGCCAGCAGCTCCATACAGGGTAAAAACTACGAGCAGTACTTC
CDR3aa: CASSSIQGKNYEQYF

abundance: .
v_gene: TRBV27
j_gene: TRBJ2-3
d_gene: TRBD2
CDR3nt: TGTGCCAGCAGTCAGACCCCACTAGCGGGAGAACCAGATACGCAGTATTTT
CDR3aa: CASSQTPLAGEPDTQYF

abundance: .
v_gene: TRBV4-2
j_gene: TRBJ1-1
d_gene: .
CDR3nt: TGTGCCAGCAGCCAAGACGGACTTGGAGGAGCTTTCTTT
CDR3aa: CASSQDGLGGAFF

abundance: few
v_gene: TRBV11-2
j_gene: TRBJ1-1
d_gene: TRBD1
CDR3nt: TGTGCCAGCAGCTGGAGACAGGGAATGACTGAAGCTTTCTTT
CDR3aa: CASSWRQGMTEAFF

abundance: .
v_gene: TRBV28
j_gene: TRBJ1-2
d_gene: TRBD1
CDR3nt: TGTGCCAGCGTTAGGGGACAGGGGGCGCAGGGCTACACCTTC
CDR3aa: CASVRGQGAQGYTF

abundance: once
v_gene: TRBV30
j_gene: TRBJ2-7
d_gene: TRBD2
CDR3nt: TGTGCCTGGAGTGTACTAGCGGGAGCATCCGAGCAGTACTTC
CDR3aa: CAWSVLAGASEQYF

abundance: .
v_gene: TRBV7-2
j_gene: TRBJ1-5
d_gene: .
CDR3nt: TGTGCCAGCAGCTCCGCCCCGTGGGGGGGTGCTCAGCCCCAGCATTTT
CDR3aa: CASSSAPWGGAQPQHF

abundance: .
v_gene: TRBV6-5
j_gene: TRBJ2-4
d_gene: .
CDR3nt: TGTGCCAGCAGGGCCCCGGGAATAGCCAAAAACATTCAGTACTTC
CDR3aa: CASRAPGIAKNIQYF

abundance: .
v_gene: TRBV23-1
j_gene: TRBJ2-7
d_gene: .
CDR3nt: TGCGCCAGCAGTTCAATCCCGGGAGGACAGGGTGGGCCCTACTTC
CDR3aa: CASSSIPGGQGGPYF

abundance: .
v_gene: TRBV29-1
j_gene: TRBJ2-7
d_gene: TRBD1
CDR3nt: TGCAGCGTGTACAGGGGGAGCGAGCAGTACTTC
CDR3aa: CSVYRGSEQYF

abundance: .
v_gene: TRBV5-1
j_gene: TRBJ2-7
d_gene: .
CDR3nt: TGCGCCAGCAGCTTGGAGCCGACAGAATATCCACTACGAGGGCAGTACTTC
CDR3aa: CASSLEPTEYPLRGQYF

abundance: once
v_gene: TRBV7-6
j_gene: TRBJ2-1
d_gene: TRBD2
CDR3nt: TGTGCCAGCAGCTCAGGACTAGCGGGGGTCGAGCAGTTCTTC
CDR3aa: CASSSGLAGVEQFF

abundance: .
v_gene: TRBV19
j_gene: TRBJ1-1
d_gene: .
CDR3nt: TGTGCCAGTAGTATAGCGAGGGACACTGAAGCTTTCTTT
CDR3aa: CASSIARDTEAFF

abundance: .
v_gene: TRBV2
j_gene: TRBJ2-3
d_gene: .
CDR3nt: TGTGCCAGCAGTCCGGTCGAGGGCCGCACAGATACGCAGTATTTT
CDR3aa: CASSPVEGRTDTQYF

abundance: .
v_gene: TRBV29-1
j_gene: TRBJ2-2
d_gene: TRBD1
CDR3nt: TGCAGCGTTGAAGGAACAGGGGTAGGGAGCACCGGGGAGCTGTTTTTT
CDR3aa: CSVEGTGVGSTGELFF

abundance: .
v_gene: TRBV2
j_gene: TRBJ2-2
d_gene: TRBD1
CDR3nt: TGTGCCACCGACCGGGAGACAGGGGGCACCGGGGAGCTGTTTTTT
CDR3aa: CATDRETGGTGELFF

abundance: .
v_gene: TRBV6-5
j_gene: TRBJ1-2
d_gene: TRBD1
CDR3nt: TGTGCCAGCAGTTCCGATGGACAGGGAAGAGGCGGCTACACCTTC
CDR3aa: CASSSDGQGRGGYTF

abundance: few
v_gene: TRBV6-6
j_gene: TRBJ2-4
d_gene: .
CDR3nt: TGTGCCAGCAACCCGGTGGGCAACCTAGCCAAAAACATTCAGTACTTC
CDR3aa: CASNPVGNLAKNIQYF

abundance: .
v_gene: TRBV4-2
j_gene: TRBJ2-7
d_gene: .
CDR3nt: TGTGCCAGCAGCCTAGAGGGGGGTTACGAGCAGTACTTC
CDR3aa: CASSLEGGYEQYF

abundance: .
v_gene: TRBV5-6
j_gene: TRBJ1-5
d_gene: .
CDR3nt: TGTGCCAGCAGCACGGGAAAAGGGTTTTGGCAGCCCCAGCATTTT
CDR3aa: CASSTGKGFWQPQHF

abundance: .
v_gene: TRBV5-8
j_gene: TRBJ2-7
d_gene: .
CDR3nt: TGTGCCACCAAGAAGGGGGTCTCCTACGAGCAGTACTTC
CDR3aa: CATKKGVSYEQYF

abundance: .
v_gene: TRBV7-9
j_gene: TRBJ1-5
d_gene: TRBD1
CDR3nt: TGTGCCAGCAGCAACACCGGGACAGGGGGTTTCGGTCAGCCCCAGCATTTT
CDR3aa: CASSNTGTGGFGQPQHF

abundance: few
v_gene: TRBV19
j_gene: TRBJ2-1
d_gene: TRBD2
CDR3nt: TGTGCCAGTAGCTTATCCGCGACTAGCTCCCCTTACAATGAGCAGTTCTTC
CDR3aa: CASSLSATSSPYNEQFF

abundance: .
v_gene: TRBV5-5
j_gene: TRBJ2-5
d_gene: TRBD2
CDR3nt: TGTGCCAGCAGCGCCACAAGCGGGGGGCCGTGGGAGACCCAGTACTTC
CDR3aa: CASSATSGGPWETQYF

abundance: .
v_gene: TRBV6-1
j_gene: TRBJ2-7
d_gene: .
CDR3nt: TGTGCCAGCAGCGGGAGGCAGGGGGCGCGCGAGCAGTACTTC
CDR3aa: CASSGRQGAREQYF

abundance: .
v_gene: TRBV27
j_gene: TRBJ1-2
d_gene: TRBD1
CDR3nt: TGTGCCAGCAGTCCGAGGACAGGGGCGTATGGCTATGGCTACACCTTC
CDR3aa: CASSPRTGAYGYGYTF

abundance: .
v_gene: TRBV27
j_gene: TRBJ2-7
d_gene: TRBD2
CDR3nt: TGTGCCAGCATCTCTCCCGGGACTAGCGGATCCTACGAGCAGTACTTC
CDR3aa: CASISPGTSGSYEQYF

abundance: .
v_gene: TRBV7-2
j_gene: TRBJ1-4
d_gene: TRBD1
CDR3nt: TGTGCCAGCAGCTCCCGGGACAGGGGAGTTACTAATGAAAAACTGTTTTTT
CDR3aa: CASSSRDRGVTNEKLFF

abundance: .
v_gene: TRBV19
j_gene: TRBJ2-7
d_gene: .
CDR3nt: TGTGCCAGTAGGCGGGACAGCAACGAGCAGTACTTC
CDR3aa: CASRRDSNEQYF